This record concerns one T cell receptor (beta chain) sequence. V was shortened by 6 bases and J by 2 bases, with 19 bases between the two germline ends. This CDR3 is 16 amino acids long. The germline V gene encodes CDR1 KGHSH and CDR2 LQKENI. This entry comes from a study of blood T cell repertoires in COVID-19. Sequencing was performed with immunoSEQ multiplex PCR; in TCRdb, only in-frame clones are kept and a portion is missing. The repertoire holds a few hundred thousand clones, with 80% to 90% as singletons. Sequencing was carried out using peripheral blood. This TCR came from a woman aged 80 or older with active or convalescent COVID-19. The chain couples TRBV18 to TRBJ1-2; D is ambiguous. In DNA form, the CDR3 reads TGTGCCAGCTCCATAGCCCGGCAGCCGATAAACTATGGCTACACCTTC. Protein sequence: CASSIARQPINYGYTF.